This entry lists 24 T cell receptor beta chains sequenced from one sample in a study of blood T cell repertoires in COVID-19. TCRdb keeps only in-frame clones here, not all; method: immunoSEQ multiplex PCR. This table has 170,000 or so clones, more than 75% appearing once. What was sequenced was peripheral blood. The receptors were gathered from a woman under 30 who had recovered from COVID-19.

The chain couples TRBV4-3 to TRBJ2-7; D gene uncertain. The CDR3 is 14 residues long. V was clipped by 3 bases and J by 0 bases, with 9 bases between them. CDR1 LGHNA and CDR2 YSLEER come from the germline V gene. The CDR3 sequence is CASSQTSYSYEQYF. In nucleotides, the CDR3 is TGCGCCAGCAGCCAGACATCTTACTCCTACGAGCAGTACTTC.

The chain uses TRBV3-1 (or the pseudogene TRBV3-2) and TRBJ2-5; 7 bases match TRBD2. The germline V gene encodes CDR1 LGHDT and CDR2 YNNKEL (reference sequence). Trimming at V came to 2 bases and at J to 4 bases, leaving 7 bases not matched to a gene. The CDR3 length is 15 residues. CDR3 coding DNA: TGTGCCAGCAGCCAATCAAGCGGGGTCGGAGAGACCCAGTACTTC. Amino acid sequence: CASSQSSGVGETQYF.

The chain links TRBV11-2 to TRBJ2-3; TRBD2 matches 8 bases. The CDR3 extends over 16 amino acids. Germline CDR1 SGHAT, CDR2 FQNNGV. J lost 0 bases, V lost 5 bases, and 7 bases had no gene match. For the CDR3, the DNA is TGTGCCAGCAGCAGCTTAGCGGGAACTAGCACAGATACGCAGTATTTT. Translating gives CASSSLAGTSTDTQYF.

This clone occurred a few times. This may arise from a read error, as a much more abundant clone is one base away. V usage is TRBV5-4 and J usage is TRBJ1-2, with D unresolved. Looked up from germline, CDR1 is SGHNT and CDR2 is YYREEE (reference sequence). This CDR3 is 12 amino acids long. V dropped 0 bases and J dropped 4 bases, with 4 bases sitting between them. The CDR3 region has the DNA TGTGCCAGCAGCTTGGACAGCTATGGCTACACCTTC. It is translated as CASSLDSYGYTF.

The rearrangement joins TRBV7-9 to TRBJ2-5; 11 bases line up with TRBD2. Germline trimming cut 5 bases from V and 4 bases from J; bases unmatched to any gene: 6. Germline lookup yields CDR1 SEHNR and CDR2 FQNEAQ (reference sequence). The CDR3 is 15 residues long. The CDR3 is CASSQAGTSGETQYF. The CDR3, as DNA: TGTGCCAGCAGCCAGGCCGGGACTAGCGGAGAGACCCAGTACTTC.

The chain has TRBV6-6 and TRBJ1-6; 8 bases are shared with TRBD1. CDR1 and CDR2 from the germline V gene are MNHNY and SVGAGI (reference sequence). The CDR3 loop spans 18 amino acids. V was pared by 5 bases and J by 0 bases, with 9 bases of the junction left unmatched. The CDR3 is CASSPPGQASSYNSPLHF. The CDR3 nucleotides read TGTGCCAGCAGTCCCCCGGGACAGGCAAGCTCCTATAATTCACCCCTCCACTTT.

The chain combines TRBV2 with TRBJ2-3, with TRBD2 identical over 7 bases. The CDR3 has 14 residues. Germline assignment: CDR1 SNHLY and CDR2 FYNNEI. V shed 4 bases and J 3 bases; nucleotides not matched to a gene: 4. The CDR3 is CASSVGGSTDTQYF. The CDR3 DNA sequence: TGTGCCAGCAGTGTTGGCGGGAGTACAGATACGCAGTATTTT.

The chain joins TRBV18 to TRBJ2-1, with 9 bases aligning to TRBD2. Germline-derived CDR1 and CDR2 are KGHSH and LQKENI. The CDR3 length is 16 residues. Trimming removed 1 base from V and 7 bases from J; junction bases left unmatched: 8. CDR3 bases: TGTGCCAGCTCACCACTAGCGGGGGTGGGGTCGAATGAGCAGTTCTTC. It encodes CASSPLAGVGSNEQFF.

This chain links TRBV4-1 with TRBJ1-1; 12 positions agree with TRBD1. Trimming removed 6 bases from V and 3 bases from J; junction bases left unmatched: 5. CDR1 is MGHRA, CDR2 YSYEKL, per germline. The CDR3 is 15 residues long. The DNA of the CDR3 is TGCGCCAGCAGAGGGACAGGGGGCGGGTACACTGAAGCTTTCTTT. Its translation is CASRGTGGGYTEAFF.

The chain couples TRBV11-2 to TRBJ1-4; a weak D match, TRBD1 (6 bases). Germline V gives CDR1 SGHAT, CDR2 FQNNGV. The CDR3 covers 14 residues. Trimming took 3 bases from V and 5 from J, leaving 10 bases between them. The CDR3 DNA reads TGTGCCAGCAGCTTGCCGGACAGCAATGAAAAACTGTTTTTT. Its protein is CASSLPDSNEKLFF.

This chain joins TRBV7-8 and TRBJ2-1, with 16 bases fitting TRBD2. Losses at the gene ends were 5 bases for V and 4 bases for J; bases not matched to a gene: 5. The CDR3 has 17 residues. Germline values: CDR1 SGHVS, CDR2 FQNEAQ. The CDR3 sequence: CASSEGLAGGRYNEQFF. For the CDR3, the DNA is TGTGCCAGCAGCGAGGGACTAGCGGGGGGGCGATACAATGAGCAGTTCTTC. The full variable domain, with the rest looked up from reference TRBV7-8 and TRBJ2-1, is GAGVSQSPRYKVAKRGQDVALRCDPISGHVSLFWYQQALGQGPEFLTYFQNEAQLDKSGLPSDRFFAERPEGSVSTLKIQRTQQEDSAVYLCASSEGLAGGRYNEQFFGPGTRLTVL.

The V gene is TRBV11-1, the J gene TRBJ2-7, with unresolved D. The CDR3 consists of 15 residues. Germline V gives CDR1 SGHAT, CDR2 FQDESV (reference sequence). V dropped 5 bases and J dropped 1 base, with 15 bases sitting between them. The CDR3 DNA is TGTGCCAGCAGCGTGACAAGTGATAAATCCTACGAGCAGTACTTC. It specifies CASSVTSDKSYEQYF.

The genes are TRBV7-3 and TRBJ2-1, with D tentatively TRBD2 (7 bases). V lost 5 bases and J 10 bases, leaving 21 bases between the germline ends. The CDR3 has 15 residues. Germline-derived CDR1 and CDR2 are SGHTA and FQGTGA. The DNA for the CDR3 is TGTGCCAGCAGCCTTGGGGGGGGCCCCCTTTGGGAGCAGTTCTTC. This sequence encodes CASSLGGGPLWEQFF.

V usage is TRBV10-1 and J usage is TRBJ2-3; 9 nucleotides align to TRBD1. The CDR3 runs 17 residues. V trimming: 2 bases; J trimming: 1 base; junction bases outside the gene matches: 7. CDR1 is WNHNN and CDR2 is SYGVQD in the germline V gene (reference sequence). Here the CDR3 reads CASSEPTGGPGTDTQYF. In nucleotides, the CDR3 is TGCGCCAGCAGTGAGCCTACAGGGGGCCCGGGCACAGATACGCAGTATTTT.

The chain links TRBV27 to TRBJ1-1, with 10 positions matching TRBD1. With V trimmed by 5 bases and J by 0 bases, 6 bases remained unmatched. This CDR3 comprises 16 residues. Per germline, CDR1 MNHEY and CDR2 SMNVEV (reference sequence). CDR3 DNA: TGTGCCAGCAGTGCAGGGACAGGGGCCATGAACACTGAAGCTTTCTTT. Translating it yields CASSAGTGAMNTEAFF.

This chain links TRBV7-6 with TRBJ2-2; 10 bases fit TRBD2. The CDR3 extends over 16 amino acids. In germline, CDR1 is SGHVS, CDR2 FNYEAQ. V lost 5 bases to trimming and J lost 0 bases; unmatched junction nucleotides: 3. For the CDR3, the DNA is TGTGCCAGCAGCCCCCTAGCGGGAGCGAACACCGGGGAGCTGTTTTTT. The encoded protein is CASSPLAGANTGELFF.

This clone occurred a few times. V and J are TRBV6-4 and TRBJ2-6; the D gene is possibly TRBD2 (5 bases). CDR3 size: 16 residues. Germline V gene lookup returns CDR1 MRHNA and CDR2 SNTAGT. V shed 3 bases and J shed 4 bases, with 13 bases lying between them. As DNA, the CDR3 is TGTGCCAGCAGTGAAACGGGGAGTGGGGGGGCCAACGTCCTGACTTTC. This gives the protein CASSETGSGGANVLTF.

The chain joins TRBV7-6 to TRBJ1-4; 9 nucleotides agree with TRBD1. The CDR3 is made up of 18 amino acids. Germline CDR1 reads SGHVS; CDR2 reads FNYEAQ. Trimming took 1 base from V and 6 from J; bases not matched to a gene: 12. In DNA, the CDR3 is TGTGCCAGCAGCTTAGGCCGCGTGGACAGGGGTTTCGATGAAAAACTGTTTTTT. Amino acid sequence: CASSLGRVDRGFDEKLFF.

This chain joins TRBV2 and TRBJ1-1; TRBD1 might be the D (6 bases). The CDR3 is made up of 17 amino acids. V was pared by 4 bases and J by 5 bases, with 23 bases between. Germline values: CDR1 SNHLY, CDR2 FYNNEI. The CDR3 region is CASSVVPKFPGVTEAFF. CDR3 bases: TGTGCCAGCAGTGTAGTACCGAAATTTCCAGGGGTGACTGAAGCTTTCTTT.

This clone was recorded at least ten times. The CDR3 DNA reads TGCAGCGTTCTAAGCAGGGAGGGGTCACCCCTCCACTTT. It translates to CSVLSREGSPLHF. This chain joins TRBV29-1 and TRBJ1-6; D might be TRBD1 (5 bases). In germline, CDR1 is SQVTM, CDR2 ANQGSEA. This CDR3 spans 13 amino acids. V lost 5 bases to trimming and J lost 10 bases, with 15 bases between them.

This chain joins TRBV7-3 and TRBJ2-1, with 10 bases that match TRBD2. The CDR3 runs 14 residues. Germline CDR1 SGHTA, CDR2 FQGTGA. V shed 5 bases, J shed 7 bases, and the junction held 5 bases outside the gene matches. DNA of the CDR3: TGTGCCAGCAGCCCAGCGGGAGGGGTAAATGAGCAGTTCTTC. Its translation is CASSPAGGVNEQFF. Complete variable domain (other parts from reference TRBV7-3 and TRBJ2-1): GAGVSQTPSNKVTEKGKYVELRCDPISGHTALYWYRQSLGQGPEFLIYFQGTGAADDSGLPNDRFFAVRPEGSVSTLKIQRTERGDSAVYLCASSPAGGVNEQFFGPGTRLTVL.

The chain recombines TRBV10-3 with TRBJ2-7; D gene ambiguous. This CDR3 region has 14 residues. V was pared by 7 bases and J by 2 bases, with 15 bases between. Germline values: CDR1 ENHRY, CDR2 SYGVKD. The CDR3 DNA is TGTGCCATCATTCGGAGCGAAGATCCCTACGAGCAGTACGTC. Its protein is CAIIRSEDPYEQYV.

The genes are TRBV7-9 and TRBJ2-2; maybe TRBD1 (6 bases). The CDR3 extends over 15 amino acids. In germline, CDR1 is SEHNR, CDR2 FQNEAQ (reference sequence). The V end lost 4 bases, the J end lost 6 bases, and 15 bases lay between the germline ends. DNA of the CDR3: TGTGCCAGCAGCTCGAATGCGCAGGGGCCCGGGGAGCTGTTTTTT. This sequence encodes CASSSNAQGPGELFF.

The V call is TRBV4-1, the J call TRBJ2-3; D is perhaps TRBD2 (5 bases). The CDR3 has 17 amino acids. The V and J ends lost 2 bases and 5 bases respectively, with 20 bases between them. Germline loops: CDR1 MGHRA, CDR2 YSYEKL. The CDR3 loop reads CASSQPKRGIRKDTQYF. DNA of the CDR3: TGCGCCAGCAGCCAACCGAAACGGGGAATTCGGAAAGATACGCAGTATTTT.